The 23 T cell receptor beta chains in this list originate from one sample, sequenced in a study of cytomegalovirus exposure and HLA in healthy donors (dated by TCRdb to the late 2010s). Library method: the immunoSEQ multiplex PCR assay. Entries here come from immuneACCESS through TCRdb and include only in-frame sequences with V and J called. Some clones fail to appear in such tables; in the studies checked, an unresolved V gene covers under half of the shortfall, and the cause of the remainder is unknown. The sample table lists around 120,000 clones, 85% to 90% of them with a count of one. 6% to 7% of the sample is taken by the ten largest. Sequenced sample: PBMCs. These receptors came from a woman between 18 and 30 years old in good health and CMV-seropositive.

This clone appeared a few times. The CDR3 region is CAWRGQGQFAAFF. The CDR3 DNA is TGTGCCTGGAGGGGACAGGGGCAGTTTGCAGCTTTCTTT. This sequence joins TRBV30 and TRBJ1-1; TRBD1 agrees at 10 bases. From germline, CDR1 is GTSNPN and CDR2 SVGIG (reference sequence). Trimming at V came to 3 bases and at J to 10 bases, leaving 8 bases not matched to a gene. The CDR3 totals 13 residues.

The rearrangement uses TRBV4-1 and TRBJ1-2; 12 nucleotides match TRBD1. Looked up from germline, CDR1 is MGHRA and CDR2 is YSYEKL. The J segment lost 0 bases and the V segment lost 4 bases, leaving 6 bases of the junction unmatched. This CDR3 is 17 amino acids long. The CDR3 DNA reads as TGCGCCAGCAGCCGAGGGACAGGGGGCGGGACTAACTATGGCTACACCTTC. This codes for CASSRGTGGGTNYGYTF.

The chain links TRBV5-1 to TRBJ2-7; D not certain. The V end lost 0 bases, the J end lost 2 bases, and 9 bases lay between the germline ends. The CDR3 runs 14 residues. CDR1 is SGHRS and CDR2 is YFSETQ in the germline V gene. The CDR3 reads CASSLAQLAYEQYF. CDR3 nucleotide sequence: TGCGCCAGCAGCTTGGCACAGCTGGCCTACGAGCAGTACTTC.

The chain is built from TRBV7-2 and TRBJ2-7; TRBD2 aligns across 10 bases. The CDR3 has 16 amino acids. CDR1 and CDR2 (germline): SGHTA, FQGNSA. V trimming: 5 bases; J trimming: 7 bases; junction bases outside the gene matches: 14. The chain's CDR3 is CASSPSGGAGGGEQYF. In DNA form, the CDR3 reads TGTGCCAGCAGCCCCTCCGGTGGAGCGGGAGGGGGGGAGCAGTACTTC.

In DNA form, the CDR3 reads TGTGCCAGCAAAAGTACAGGGGCTACTGAAGCTTTCTTT. Translating it yields CASKSTGATEAFF. This chain links TRBV25-1 with TRBJ1-1, with 7 bases lining up with TRBD1. The CDR3 totals 13 residues. Germline lookup yields CDR1 MGHDK and CDR2 SYGVNS. V gave up 7 bases and J gave up 5 bases; unmatched junction bases: 7.

A few counts support this clone. J is TRBJ2-7 and V is TRBV7-9; TRBD2 might be the D (6 bases). This CDR3 is 16 amino acids long. CDR1 is SEHNR and CDR2 is FQNEAQ in the germline V gene (reference sequence). Trimming took off 5 bases at V and 2 bases at J, with 19 bases between the two ends. Here the CDR3 reads CASSHRAASDPYEQYF. The CDR3 coding sequence is TGTGCCAGCAGCCACAGAGCGGCTAGCGACCCCTACGAGCAGTACTTC.

The chain joins TRBV29-1 to TRBJ2-4; a weak D match, TRBD1 (5 bases). CDR3 length equals 13 residues. Trimming stripped 2 bases from V and 3 bases from J, with 8 bases between. The germline V gene has CDR1 SQVTM and CDR2 ANQGSEA. In DNA form, the CDR3 reads TGCAGCGTTGAACCAGGGATCAAAAACATTCAGTACTTC. The encoded protein is CSVEPGIKNIQYF.

The V and J genes are TRBV30 and TRBJ1-5; 9 nucleotides line up with TRBD1. The germline CDR1 and CDR2 sequences are GTSNPN and SVGIG (reference sequence). V was clipped by 2 bases and J by 9 bases; unmatched bases: 5. This CDR3 region has 13 residues. The CDR3 bases are TGTGCCTGGAGTATAACAGGGGGCCTGCCCCAGCATTTT. As protein: CAWSITGGLPQHF.

A few counts support this clone. The gene calls are TRBV5-4 and TRBJ1-2, with D possibly being TRBD1 (5 bases). Trimming took 5 bases from V and 5 from J, leaving 10 bases between them. This CDR3 region has 12 residues. The germline CDR1 and CDR2 sequences are SGHNT and YYREEE (reference sequence). Here the CDR3 reads CASSSTAYGYTF. The CDR3 DNA is TGTGCCAGCAGTTCGACAGCTTATGGCTACACCTTC.

V is TRBV5-1 and J is TRBJ1-1; D gene uncertain. The length of the CDR3 is 15 residues. Germline V lookup: CDR1 SGHRS, CDR2 YFSETQ. With 4 bases removed from V and 5 bases from J, the gap between germline ends came to 18 bases. The chain's CDR3 is CASSVRGMGSTEAFF. The CDR3 nucleotides are TGCGCCAGCAGCGTGCGGGGTATGGGTAGTACTGAAGCTTTCTTT.

The chain links TRBV5-4 to TRBJ2-7, with a weak D call TRBD1 (5 bases). The CDR3 has 15 residues. The V end lost 4 bases, the J end lost 2 bases, and 16 bases lay between the germline ends. Per germline, CDR1 SGHNT and CDR2 YYREEE (reference sequence). The CDR3 nucleotides are TGTGCCAGCAGCGTGCAGCAGGGAAGGGCCTACGAGCAGTACTTC. As protein: CASSVQQGRAYEQYF.

The V gene is TRBV30, the J gene TRBJ1-1; the D is unclear. The CDR3 is 14 residues long. The V and J ends lost 4 bases and 1 base respectively, with 13 bases between them. The germline gives CDR1 GTSNPN, CDR2 SVGIG (reference sequence). The CDR3 loop is CAWKFKQQNTEAFF. CDR3 bases: TGTGCCTGGAAGTTCAAACAGCAGAACACTGAAGCTTTCTTT.

The rearrangement joins TRBV6-5 to TRBJ1-1, with 7 bases lining up with TRBD1. This CDR3 region has 12 residues. Germline V gene data show CDR1 as MNHEY and CDR2 as SVGAGI. Germline trimming cut 11 bases from V and 3 bases from J; bases unmatched to any gene: 6. The CDR3 region has the DNA TGTGCCGCTCACACAGGGGACACTGAAGCTTTCTTT. Amino acid sequence: CAAHTGDTEAFF.

CDR3 in amino acids: CASSNRGLDTEAFF. The CDR3 region has the DNA TGCGCCAGCAGTAACAGGGGGCTAGACACTGAAGCTTTCTTT. The chain combines TRBV5-1 with TRBJ1-1, with 9 bases aligning to TRBD1. The CDR3 sequence is 14 residues long. Germline CDR1 and CDR2: SGHRS and YFSETQ. J was trimmed by 3 bases and V by 5 bases; bases with no gene match: 5. Complete variable domain (other parts from reference TRBV5-1 and TRBJ1-1): KAGVTQTPRYLIKTRGQQVTLSCSPISGHRSVSWYQQTPGQGLQFLFEYFSETQRNKGNFPGRFSGRQFSNSRSEMNVSTLELGDSALYLCASSNRGLDTEAFFGQGTRLTVV.

V and J are TRBV2 and TRBJ2-7; TRBD1 matches 8 bases. V shed 9 bases and J 4 bases; nucleotides not matched to a gene: 8. CDR3 length: 13 amino acids. The V gene's germline CDR1 is SNHLY and CDR2 FYNNEI. The CDR3 here is CASDRDRRYEQYF. CDR3 in DNA: TGTGCCAGTGACCGGGACAGGAGATACGAGCAGTACTTC.

The chain employs TRBV5-4 and TRBJ2-1; possible D gene TRBD2, 6 bases. V lost 4 bases and J 5 bases, leaving 10 bases between the germline ends. Germline V gene lookup returns CDR1 SGHNT and CDR2 YYREEE (reference sequence). This CDR3 comprises 13 residues. CDR3: CASSRTNHNEQFF. For the CDR3, the DNA is TGTGCCAGCAGCCGGACTAATCACAATGAGCAGTTCTTC. The full variable domain, with the rest looked up from reference TRBV5-4 and TRBJ2-1, is ETGVTQSPTHLIKTRGQQVTLRCSSQSGHNTVSWYQQALGQGPQFIFQYYREEENGRGNFPPRFSGLQFPNYSSELNVNALELDDSALYLCASSRTNHNEQFFGPGTRLTVL.

This clone has only one observation. V is TRBV10-3 and J is TRBJ2-5; 12 bases map to TRBD2. The CDR3 spans 16 residues. J gave up 2 bases and V 3 bases, and 4 bases lay outside the gene matches. Germline values: CDR1 ENHRY, CDR2 SYGVKD. CDR3 sequence reads: CAISERLAGGQETQYF. In DNA form, the CDR3 reads TGTGCCATCAGTGAAAGGCTAGCGGGAGGGCAAGAGACCCAGTACTTC.

V is TRBV6-4 and J is TRBJ2-1; 8 nucleotides match TRBD2. The CDR3 length is 18 residues. Trimming at V came to 0 bases and at J to 6 bases, leaving 13 bases not matched to a gene. The V gene's germline CDR1 is MRHNA and CDR2 SNTAGT. The DNA of the CDR3 is TGTGCCAGCAGTGACTCGAGATTCGAAGCGGGAGTGTGCAATGAGCAGTTCTTC. Protein product: CASSDSRFEAGVCNEQFF.

The genes are TRBV18 and TRBJ1-3; D is ambiguous. Trimming pared 4 bases from V and 1 base from J, leaving 11 bases between. In germline, CDR1 is KGHSH, CDR2 LQKENI. This CDR3 is 15 amino acids long. The CDR3 DNA reads TGTGCCAGCTCACGAGCGGGAGGGTCTGGAAACACCATATATTTT. Its protein is CASSRAGGSGNTIYF.

This clone turned up a few times. This chain connects TRBV6-5 to TRBJ1-2; 7 bases fit TRBD1. Germline trimming cut 2 bases from V and 0 bases from J; bases unmatched to any gene: 0. CDR1 is MNHEY, CDR2 SVGAGI, per germline. CDR3 length: 14 amino acids. Here the CDR3 DNA reads TGTGCCAGCAGTTACGGGACAGCTAACTATGGCTACACCTTC. The encoded protein is CASSYGTANYGYTF.

The chain is built from TRBV5-8 and TRBJ2-7; D may be TRBD1 (6 bases). V was pared by 10 bases and J by 2 bases, with 19 bases between. Germline V gene sequence: CDR1 SGHTS, CDR2 YDEGEE. This CDR3 region has 14 residues. CDR3 loop: CAYTAGTTTYEQYF. For the CDR3, the DNA is TGTGCCTACACCGCCGGGACAACAACCTACGAGCAGTACTTC.

The chain is built from TRBV19 and TRBJ1-5; 8 nucleotides agree with TRBD1. The CDR3 contains 16 residues. CDR1 is LNHDA, CDR2 SQIVND, per germline (reference sequence). The J segment lost 0 bases and the V segment lost 6 bases, leaving 7 bases of the junction unmatched. CDR3 sequence reads: CASSDGGQDSNQPQHF. The CDR3 DNA is TGTGCCAGTAGCGATGGGGGACAGGATAGCAATCAGCCCCAGCATTTT.

The chain has TRBV27 and TRBJ1-2; D may be TRBD1 (5 bases). Germline lookup yields CDR1 MNHEY and CDR2 SMNVEV (reference sequence). There are 15 residues in the CDR3. V lost 4 bases, J lost 8 bases, and 20 bases lay in between. This CDR3 reads CASSYSVAGLEGYTF. The DNA of the CDR3 is TGTGCCAGCAGTTATTCAGTCGCGGGACTTGAGGGCTACACCTTC.